This T cell receptor (beta chain) was captured by sequencing in a study of human T cells and chemical hapten exposure. This clonotype was recorded many times. Time point indicated: patch test 2, 6 weeks after DPC sensitization. Treatment of the sample: therapeutic diphenylcyclopropenone sensitization with weekly scalp DPC. The authors' total RNA extraction used unfractionated whole blood. MiXCR, applied by TCRdb to the RACE reads, yields one record per CDR3 protein. The sample has roughly 40,000 distinct CDR3 sequences; approximately 9% are singletons. Germline V gene data show CDR1 as MGHRA and CDR2 as YSYEKL. The V end lost 0 bases, the J end lost 0 bases, and 11 bases lay between the germline ends. The CDR3 loop spans 16 amino acids.

The starting material was whole blood, obtained in connection with sensitization to the hapten diphenylcyclopropenone (DPC). The chain has TRBV4-1 and TRBJ1-1; no reliable D call. The source is a woman aged 35 to 49 with alopecia areata. Some clones in this sample may be carry-over from other donors' samples. In nucleotides, the CDR3 is TGCGCCAGCAGCCAAGAACCTTCCAGAGTGAACACTGAAGCTTTCTTT. Its translation is CASSQEPSRVNTEAFF.